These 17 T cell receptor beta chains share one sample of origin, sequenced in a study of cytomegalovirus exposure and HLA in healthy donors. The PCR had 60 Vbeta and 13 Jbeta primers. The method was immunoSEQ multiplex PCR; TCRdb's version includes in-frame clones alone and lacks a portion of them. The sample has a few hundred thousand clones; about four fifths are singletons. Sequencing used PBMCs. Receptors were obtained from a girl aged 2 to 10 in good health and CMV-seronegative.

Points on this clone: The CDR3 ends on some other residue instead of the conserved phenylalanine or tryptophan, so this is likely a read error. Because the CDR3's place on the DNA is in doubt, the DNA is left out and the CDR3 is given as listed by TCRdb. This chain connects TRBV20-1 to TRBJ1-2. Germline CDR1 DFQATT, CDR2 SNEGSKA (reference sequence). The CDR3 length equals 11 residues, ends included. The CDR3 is CSAPVGVGGRS.

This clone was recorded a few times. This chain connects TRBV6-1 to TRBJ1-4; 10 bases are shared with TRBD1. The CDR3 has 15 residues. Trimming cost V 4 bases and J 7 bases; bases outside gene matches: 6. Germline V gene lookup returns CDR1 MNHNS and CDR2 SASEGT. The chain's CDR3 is CASSGQGAWSEKLFF. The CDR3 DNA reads TGTGCCAGCAGTGGACAGGGGGCTTGGAGTGAAAAACTGTTTTTT.

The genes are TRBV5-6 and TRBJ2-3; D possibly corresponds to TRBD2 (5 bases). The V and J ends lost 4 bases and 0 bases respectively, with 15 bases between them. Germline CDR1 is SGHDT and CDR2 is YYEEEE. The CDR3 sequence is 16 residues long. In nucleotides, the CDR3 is TGTGCCAGCAGCCCAAGAGAGGAGGTGAGCACAGATACGCAGTATTTT. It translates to CASSPREEVSTDTQYF.

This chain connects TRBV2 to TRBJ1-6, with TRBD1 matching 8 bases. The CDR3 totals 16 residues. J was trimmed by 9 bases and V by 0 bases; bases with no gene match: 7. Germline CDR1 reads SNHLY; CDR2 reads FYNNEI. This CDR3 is CASSEAGNRGFSPLHF. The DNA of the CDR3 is TGTGCCAGCAGTGAAGCCGGAAACAGGGGGTTTTCACCCCTCCACTTT.

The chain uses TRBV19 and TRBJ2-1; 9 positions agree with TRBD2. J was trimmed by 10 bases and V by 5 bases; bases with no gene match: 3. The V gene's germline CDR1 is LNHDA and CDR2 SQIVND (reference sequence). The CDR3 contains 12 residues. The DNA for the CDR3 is TGTGCCAGTAGTCCTACTAGCGGGGAGCAGTTCTTC. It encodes CASSPTSGEQFF.

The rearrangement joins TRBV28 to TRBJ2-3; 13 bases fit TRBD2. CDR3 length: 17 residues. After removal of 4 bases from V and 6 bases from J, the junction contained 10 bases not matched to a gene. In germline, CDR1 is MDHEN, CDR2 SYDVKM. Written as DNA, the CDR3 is TGTGCCAGCAGTTCCCCACTAGCGGGAGGGCCAGGGGATACGCAGTATTTT. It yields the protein CASSSPLAGGPGDTQYF.

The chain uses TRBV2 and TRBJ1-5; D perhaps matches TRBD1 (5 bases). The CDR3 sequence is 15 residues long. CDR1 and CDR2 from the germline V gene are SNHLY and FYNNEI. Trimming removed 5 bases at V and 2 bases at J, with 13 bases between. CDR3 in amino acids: CASSRSGLGNQPQHF. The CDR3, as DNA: TGTGCCAGCAGTCGCTCAGGGTTGGGCAATCAGCCCCAGCATTTT.

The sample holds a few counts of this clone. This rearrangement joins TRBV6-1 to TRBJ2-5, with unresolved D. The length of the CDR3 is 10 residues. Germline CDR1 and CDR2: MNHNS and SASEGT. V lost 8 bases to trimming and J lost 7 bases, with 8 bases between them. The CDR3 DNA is TGTGCCAGCTACTCGTGGACCCAGTACTTC. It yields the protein CASYSWTQYF.

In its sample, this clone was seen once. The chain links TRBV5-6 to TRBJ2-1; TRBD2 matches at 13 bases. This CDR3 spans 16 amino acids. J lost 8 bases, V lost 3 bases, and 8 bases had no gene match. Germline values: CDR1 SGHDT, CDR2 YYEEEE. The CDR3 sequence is CASSSGLAGVGDEQFF. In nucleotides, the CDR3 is TGTGCCAGCAGCTCCGGACTAGCGGGAGTTGGGGATGAGCAGTTCTTC.

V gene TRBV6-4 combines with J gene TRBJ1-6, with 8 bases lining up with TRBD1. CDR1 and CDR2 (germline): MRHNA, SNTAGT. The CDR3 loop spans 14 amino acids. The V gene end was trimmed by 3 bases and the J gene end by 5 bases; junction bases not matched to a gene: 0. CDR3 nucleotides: TGTGCCAGCAGTGAACAGGGGGATAATTCACCCCTCCACTTT. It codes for CASSEQGDNSPLHF.

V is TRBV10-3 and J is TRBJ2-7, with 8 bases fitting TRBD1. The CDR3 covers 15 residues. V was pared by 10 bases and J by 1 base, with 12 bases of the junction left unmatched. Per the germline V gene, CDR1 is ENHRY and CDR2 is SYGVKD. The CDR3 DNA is TGTGCCAGCTGCGAAACCGGGACAGGTTCCTACGAGCAGTACTTC. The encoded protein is CASCETGTGSYEQYF.

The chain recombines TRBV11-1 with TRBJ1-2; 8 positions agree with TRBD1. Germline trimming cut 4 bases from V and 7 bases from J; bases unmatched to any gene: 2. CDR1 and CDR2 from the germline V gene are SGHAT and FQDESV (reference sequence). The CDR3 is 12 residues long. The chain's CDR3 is CASSYDRGGYTF. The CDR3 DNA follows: TGTGCCAGCAGCTACGACAGGGGTGGCTACACCTTC. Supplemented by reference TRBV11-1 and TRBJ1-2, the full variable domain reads EAEVAQSPRYKITEKSQAVAFWCDPISGHATLYWYRQILGQGPELLVQFQDESVVDDSQLPKDRFSAERLKGVDSTLKIQPAELGDSAMYLCASSYDRGGYTFGSGTRLTVV.

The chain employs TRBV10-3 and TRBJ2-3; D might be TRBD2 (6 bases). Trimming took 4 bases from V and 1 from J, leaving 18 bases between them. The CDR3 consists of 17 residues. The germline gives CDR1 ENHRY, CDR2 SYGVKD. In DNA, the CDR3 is TGTGCCATCAGTGGAACGACACCGGGACTTGGCACAGATACGCAGTATTTT. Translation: CAISGTTPGLGTDTQYF.

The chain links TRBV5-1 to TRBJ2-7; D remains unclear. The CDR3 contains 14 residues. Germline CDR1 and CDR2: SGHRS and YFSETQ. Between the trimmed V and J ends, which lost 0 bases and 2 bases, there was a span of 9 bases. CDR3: CASSLAPRAYEQYF. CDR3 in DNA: TGCGCCAGCAGCTTGGCCCCTAGAGCCTACGAGCAGTACTTC.

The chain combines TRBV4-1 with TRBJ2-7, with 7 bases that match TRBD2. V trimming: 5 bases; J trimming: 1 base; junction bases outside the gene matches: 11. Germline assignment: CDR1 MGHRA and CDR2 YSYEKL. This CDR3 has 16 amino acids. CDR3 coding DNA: TGCGCCAGCAGCTGGGGGTGGCAGGGAGGGTCCTACGAGCAGTACTTC. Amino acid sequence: CASSWGWQGGSYEQYF.

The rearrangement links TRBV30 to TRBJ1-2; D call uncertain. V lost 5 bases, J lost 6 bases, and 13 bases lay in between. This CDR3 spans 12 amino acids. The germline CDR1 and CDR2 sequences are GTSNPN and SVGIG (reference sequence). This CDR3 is CAWAFSTHGYTF. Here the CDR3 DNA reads TGTGCCTGGGCCTTCTCAACTCATGGCTACACCTTC. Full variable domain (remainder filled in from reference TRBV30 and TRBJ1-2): SQTIHQWPATLVQPVGSPLSLECTVEGTSNPNLYWYRQAAGRGLQLLFYSVGIGQISSEVPQNLSASRPQDRQFILSSKKLLLSDSGFYLCAWAFSTHGYTFGSGTRLTVV.

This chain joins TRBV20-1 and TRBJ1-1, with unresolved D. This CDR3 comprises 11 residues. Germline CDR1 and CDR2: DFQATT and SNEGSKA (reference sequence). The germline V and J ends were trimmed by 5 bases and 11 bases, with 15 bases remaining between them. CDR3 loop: CSAPDSAQAFF. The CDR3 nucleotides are TGCAGTGCTCCGGACTCTGCTCAGGCTTTCTTT.